This entry concerns a single TCR beta chain. The antigen is not known. The data stem from a study of T cell responses to AZD1222 COVID-19 vaccine. General study findings and limits: Within unmutated variant regions lay the reported targets of nearly half of spike-specific TCRs.

The protocol was immunoSEQ multiplex PCR, while the TCRdb copy is restricted to in-frame clones and leaves out a portion. The profile covers about 120,000 clones, with 75% to 95% appearing a single time and about 5.3% taken by the ten largest. The sequencing used peripheral blood, collected on day 0 of AZD1222 vaccination. The TCR was taken from an adult in good health.

Here the CDR3 reads CASSPPGTDEQYF. The CDR3 nucleotides are TGTGCCAGCAGCCCCCCAGGAACGGACGAGCAGTACTTC. The chain carries TRBV5-4 and TRBJ2-7; D remains ambiguous. This CDR3 has 13 amino acids. With 4 bases removed from V and 5 bases from J, the gap between germline ends came to 13 bases. From germline, CDR1 is SGHNT and CDR2 YYREEE (reference sequence).